This T cell receptor (beta chain) originates from a study of a mutant IDH1 vaccine in newly diagnosed glioma. Study-level background: Beforehand, treatment had been radiotherapy, temozolomide, or both; the majority received both.

Time point denoted: baseline, week 1 (first vaccination visit). The treatment is: pre-vaccination baseline after standard-of-care therapy. Profiling relied on immunoSEQ multiplex PCR, and the TCRdb table lists in-frame clones only, not all of them. There are about 92,000 clones in the sample; roughly four fifths occur only once, and under 8% lies in the top ten. The CDR3 sequence is 14 residues long. CDR1 is LNHNV, CDR2 YYDKDF, per germline (reference sequence). Trimming took off 0 bases at V and 5 bases at J, with 9 bases between the two ends. The chain employs TRBV15 and TRBJ2-3; no clear D gene. The clonotype was recovered from a woman in her fifties or sixties with glioma. Sequenced material: PBMCs, taken from a glioma patient treated with radiotherapy, temozolomide or both. The CDR3 nucleotides are TGTGCCACCAGCAGAGAGCCATCCGAAGATACGCAGTATTTT. This codes for CATSREPSEDTQYF.